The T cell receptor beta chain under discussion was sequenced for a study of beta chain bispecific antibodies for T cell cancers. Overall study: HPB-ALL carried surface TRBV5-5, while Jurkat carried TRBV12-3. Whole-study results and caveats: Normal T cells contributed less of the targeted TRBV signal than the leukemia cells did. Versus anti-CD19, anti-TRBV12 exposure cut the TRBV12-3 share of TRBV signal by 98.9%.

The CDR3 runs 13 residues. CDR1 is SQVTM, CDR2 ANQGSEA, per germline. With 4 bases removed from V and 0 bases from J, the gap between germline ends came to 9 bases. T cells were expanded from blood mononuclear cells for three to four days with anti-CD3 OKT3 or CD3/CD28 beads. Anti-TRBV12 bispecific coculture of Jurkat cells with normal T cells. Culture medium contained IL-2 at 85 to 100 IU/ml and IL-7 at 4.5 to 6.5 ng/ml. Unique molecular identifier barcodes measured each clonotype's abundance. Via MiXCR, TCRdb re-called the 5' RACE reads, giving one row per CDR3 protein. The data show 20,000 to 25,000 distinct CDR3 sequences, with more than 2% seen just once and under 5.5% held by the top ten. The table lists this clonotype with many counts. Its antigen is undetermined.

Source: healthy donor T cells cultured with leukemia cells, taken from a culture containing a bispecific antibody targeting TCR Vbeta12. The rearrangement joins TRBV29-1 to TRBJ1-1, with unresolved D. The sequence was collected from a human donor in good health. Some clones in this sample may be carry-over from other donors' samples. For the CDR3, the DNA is TGCAGCGTTGGTGACGGCATGAACACTGAAGCTTTCTTT. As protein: CSVGDGMNTEAFF. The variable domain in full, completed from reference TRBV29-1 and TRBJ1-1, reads SAVISQKPSRDICQRGTSLTIQCQVDSQVTMMFWYRQQPGQSLTLIATANQGSEATYESGFVIDKFPISRPNLTFSTLTVSNMSPEDSSIYLCSVGDGMNTEAFFGQGTRLTVV.